These 6 T cell receptor beta chains were all obtained from the same sample, sequenced in a study of T cells in Graves' hyperthyroidism and ophthalmopathy. The source material, RNA transcripts, was used to amplify TCR beta CDR3 regions. The study used the HTBI primer set for a first-round RT-PCR of the TCR CDR3. Using its own MiXCR run on the multiplex PCR reads, TCRdb lists one record per CDR3 protein. The sample includes hundreds of thousands of distinct CDR3 sequences, approximately 15% of them seen just once. The specimen was blood. The receptors come from a woman aged 25 to 39 with Graves' hyperthyroidism that later progressed to Graves' ophthalmopathy.

The V gene is TRBV6-5, the J gene TRBJ2-7; possible D gene TRBD2, 5 bases. CDR1 and CDR2 from the germline V gene are MNHEY and SVGAGI. V gave up 4 bases and J gave up 5 bases, with 12 bases separating them. The CDR3 runs 13 residues. In nucleotides, the CDR3 is TGTGCCAGCAGTTCCCCGGGGAATCACGAGCAGTACTTC. Protein product: CASSSPGNHEQYF.

Comments on this clonotype: A single base separates this from a much larger clone, so it may be a read error. This CDR3 fails to terminate in the conserved phenylalanine or tryptophan, so it likely reflects a read error. The rearrangement links TRBV6-1 to TRBJ1-2, with 9 nucleotides matching TRBD1. V was clipped by 8 bases and J by 4 bases; unmatched bases: 5. From germline, CDR1 is MNHNS and CDR2 SASEGT. The CDR3 length is 13 residues. The CDR3 region is CASFQDRGYGYTL. The CDR3 region has the DNA TGTGCCAGCTTTCAGGACAGGGGCTATGGCTACACCCTC.

This clonotype was seen ten or more times. The chain is built from TRBV20-1 and TRBJ2-2; unclear D gene. The CDR3 totals 14 residues. Germline CDR1 reads DFQATT; CDR2 reads SNEGSKA (reference sequence). V was shortened by 6 bases and J by 1 base, with 12 bases between the two germline ends. CDR3 protein: CSAHASGNTGELFF. CDR3 coding DNA: TGCAGTGCCCATGCCAGTGGGAACACCGGGGAGCTGTTTTTT.

A note on this clonotype: Possible read error: a much larger clone is one base away. The V call is TRBV11-2, the J call TRBJ2-7; no clear D. With 1 base removed from V and 2 bases from J, the gap between germline ends came to 9 bases. The germline V gene has CDR1 SGHAT and CDR2 FQNNGV. The length of the CDR3 is 14 residues. CDR3 amino acids: CASSLGDPAYEQYF. The CDR3 region has the DNA TGTGCCAGCAGCTTAGGAGACCCAGCCTACGAGCAGTACTTC.

This clonotype has a handful of counts. V gene TRBV11-3 combines with J gene TRBJ1-1; D call uncertain. The CDR3 runs 14 residues. Germline lookup yields CDR1 SGHNT and CDR2 YENEEA. V lost 3 bases and J 7 bases, leaving 15 bases between the germline ends. Here the CDR3 reads CASSLTGMKDEAFF. The CDR3, as DNA: TGTGCCAGCAGCTTGACGGGGATGAAGGATGAAGCTTTCTTT.

This clonotype was counted only a few times. The junction departs from the called germline gene at one end, perhaps through a read error. V usage is TRBV29-1 and J usage is TRBJ2-5; D gene uncertain. Germline CDR1 and CDR2: SQVTM and ANQGSEA. The CDR3 is 12 amino acids. This chain's CDR3 is CSAMGALETQCF. In DNA form, the CDR3 reads TGCAGCGCCATGGGCGCATTGGAGACCCAGTGCTTC.